The next 21 T cell receptor beta chains were all read from a single sample in a study of CD8+CD57+ T cells in acquired aplastic anemia. Patients who underwent sequencing had shown CD8+CD57+ cell expansion by flow cytometry. For CDR3 and TCR beta VDJ profiling, genomic DNA was the template used. From the reads, TCRdb called clonotypes with MiXCR, one entry per CDR3 protein. The profile shows 250,000 or so distinct CDR3 sequences, around 46% of them singletons. The sample consisted of sorted CD4+, CD8+, or CD8+CD57+ T cells (not recorded which) from PBMCs. These receptors originate from a human donor with aplastic anemia.

The chain recombines TRBV20-1 with TRBJ1-2, with a possible D match to TRBD1 (6 bases). V lost 1 base and J lost 8, with 14 bases in between. This CDR3 region has 13 residues. Germline V gene sequence: CDR1 DFQATT, CDR2 SNEGSKA (reference sequence). The CDR3 loop reads CSARVLQGIGYTF. DNA of the CDR3: TGCAGTGCTAGAGTACTCCAGGGGATAGGCTACACCTTC.

This chain uses TRBV19 with TRBJ2-4; maybe TRBD1 (6 bases). The ends were cut back, 5 bases at V and 0 bases at J, with 14 bases in the middle. The CDR3 sequence is 16 residues long. Germline-derived CDR1 and CDR2 are LNHDA and SQIVND (reference sequence). Here the CDR3 DNA reads TGTGCCAGTAGTTCGGACAGTATACTAGCCAAAAACATTCAGTACTTC. Amino acids: CASSSDSILAKNIQYF. Filled out from reference TRBV19 and TRBJ2-4, the complete variable domain reads DGGITQSPKYLFRKEGQNVTLSCEQNLNHDAMYWYRQDPGQGLRLIYYSQIVNDFQKGDIAEGYSVSREKKESFPLTVTSAQKNPTAFYLCASSSDSILAKNIQYFGAGTRLSVL.

Turning to this clonotype: The conserved phenylalanine or tryptophan is not found at the CDR3 terminus, so this likely reflects a read error. The chain carries TRBV10-3 and TRBJ1-1, with no clear D. This CDR3 has 13 amino acids. V was trimmed by 8 bases and J by 1 base, leaving 11 bases between them. Germline loops: CDR1 ENHRY, CDR2 SYGVKD. This CDR3 is CAIRWRENTEAFS. For the CDR3, the DNA is TGTGCCATCCGATGGAGGGAGAACACTGAAGCTTTCTCT.

This clonotype has ten or more counts. The chain employs TRBV6-5 and TRBJ2-1; D may be TRBD2 (8 bases). This CDR3 spans 14 amino acids. V was shortened by 6 bases and J by 7 bases, with 16 bases between the two germline ends. CDR1 is MNHEY, CDR2 SVGAGI, per germline. The CDR3, as DNA: TGTGCCAGCAGGATAGGGGGCGGGGGGAATGAGCAGTTCTTC. Protein: CASRIGGGGNEQFF.

This clonotype was detected ten times or more. The rearrangement uses TRBV5-1 and TRBJ2-7; the D call may be TRBD1 or TRBD2 (5 bases each). The CDR3 runs to 15 residues. V gave up 4 bases and J gave up 2 bases, with 16 bases separating them. In germline, CDR1 is SGHRS, CDR2 YFSETQ. The CDR3 sequence is CASSERGGLAYEQYF. The CDR3 DNA is TGCGCCAGCAGCGAGAGGGGTGGTCTGGCCTACGAGCAGTACTTC.

The chain carries TRBV5-1 and TRBJ2-1; perhaps D is TRBD1 or TRBD2 (5 bases each). Germline values: CDR1 SGHRS, CDR2 YFSETQ. Trimming left V 5 bases short and J 9 bases short, with 27 bases between. This CDR3 is 17 amino acids long. CDR3 in amino acids: CASSSFRDGVVPGEQFF. The CDR3 DNA is TGCGCCAGCAGTTCTTTTCGGGACGGTGTTGTACCCGGTGAGCAGTTCTTC. The whole variable domain, filled in from reference TRBV5-1 and TRBJ2-1, reads KAGVTQTPRYLIKTRGQQVTLSCSPISGHRSVSWYQQTPGQGLQFLFEYFSETQRNKGNFPGRFSGRQFSNSRSEMNVSTLELGDSALYLCASSSFRDGVVPGEQFFGPGTRLTVL.

The gene calls are TRBV2 and TRBJ1-2; 7 nucleotides agree with TRBD1. The J segment lost 8 bases and the V segment lost 6 bases, leaving 24 bases of the junction unmatched. Germline CDR1 SNHLY, CDR2 FYNNEI. This CDR3 is 18 amino acids long. Written as DNA, the CDR3 is TGTGCCAGCAGACCTGACAGGGTGAGAGGTGAATCCTCTATGGGCTACACCTTC. Its protein product is CASRPDRVRGESSMGYTF.

The table lists this clonotype with many counts. The rearrangement uses TRBV25-1 and TRBJ1-6; D gene ambiguous. Germline CDR1 MGHDK, CDR2 SYGVNS. Trimming removed 8 bases at V and 8 bases at J, with 4 bases between. This CDR3 contains 10 residues. The CDR3 reads CASGYSPLHF. The CDR3, as DNA: TGTGCCAGCGGGTATTCACCCCTCCACTTT.

This chain links TRBV5-1 with TRBJ1-2; possibly TRBD1 for D (5 bases). The germline gives CDR1 SGHRS, CDR2 YFSETQ. The CDR3 runs 13 residues. Trimming stripped 9 bases from V and 2 bases from J, with 14 bases between. CDR3 in amino acids: CATSRGNNYGYTF. CDR3 in DNA: TGCGCCACTTCGCGGGGGAACAACTATGGCTACACCTTC.

In its sample, this clonotype was seen many times. The chain recombines TRBV5-6 with TRBJ1-1; 7 nucleotides agree with TRBD1. The CDR3 totals 14 residues. Germline CDR1 reads SGHDT; CDR2 reads YYEEEE. V shed 3 bases and J 0 bases; nucleotides not matched to a gene: 2. Here the CDR3 DNA reads TGTGCCAGCAGCTGGGACAGTTTGAACACTGAAGCTTTCTTT. It encodes CASSWDSLNTEAFF.

This clonotype came up many times. The rearrangement uses TRBV12-3 or TRBV12-4 and TRBJ2-7; TRBD1 might be the D (6 bases). Between the trimmed V and J ends, which lost 5 bases and 6 bases, there was a span of 14 bases. The CDR3 runs to 13 residues. The CDR3 bases are TGTGCCAGCAGTCCGGGACAAATGGTCGAGCAGTACTTC. This translates into CASSPGQMVEQYF.

The V and J genes are TRBV10-3 and TRBJ2-3; D is undetermined. CDR3 size: 15 residues. The V and J ends lost 6 bases and 2 bases respectively, with 15 bases between them. Per the germline V gene, CDR1 is ENHRY and CDR2 is SYGVKD. As DNA, the CDR3 is TGTGCCATCAGCCCTGCACGGTCCGACACAGATACGCAGTATTTT. Residues: CAISPARSDTDTQYF.

The V call is TRBV10-2, the J call TRBJ2-2; 7 bases align to TRBD1. Germline CDR1 is WSHSY and CDR2 is SAAADI. Unmatched junction bases numbered 4, after V lost 8 bases and J lost 4 bases. The CDR3 consists of 13 residues. In DNA form, the CDR3 reads TGCGCCAGCCGTGGGACAGTCACCGGGGAGCTGTTTTTT. Translated, it gives CASRGTVTGELFF.

This clonotype was detected ten times or more. This chain joins TRBV13 and TRBJ2-1; TRBD1 is a possible D gene (5 bases). Germline CDR1 PRHDT, CDR2 FYEKMQ (reference sequence). Trimming cost V 7 bases and J 3 bases, with 7 bases left between them. This CDR3 is 12 amino acids long. CDR3 protein: CASTGFYNEQFF. The CDR3 DNA reads as TGTGCCAGCACAGGGTTCTACAATGAGCAGTTCTTC.

The chain joins TRBV7-9 to TRBJ1-6; D remains ambiguous. Looked up from germline, CDR1 is SEHNR and CDR2 is FQNEAQ (reference sequence). Trimming removed 6 bases at V and 8 bases at J, with 8 bases between. This CDR3 contains 12 residues. CDR3 nucleotides: TGTGCCAGCAGAGTGGACGATTCACCCCTCCACTTT. Translation: CASRVDDSPLHF.

Details on this clonotype: This may be a read error, as it is one base from a much larger clone. This chain joins TRBV4-3 and TRBJ1-2; tentatively, D is TRBD1 (6 bases). The CDR3 consists of 13 residues. Germline V gives CDR1 LGHNA, CDR2 YSLEER. CDR3 sequence (DNA): TGCGCCAGCAGCCAAGGGGGGGCCCGGAACACCCTCTTC. Translation gives CASSQGGARNTLF.

This clonotype was recorded at least ten times. The genes are TRBV13 and TRBJ2-2; TRBD1 matches 8 bases. V lost 4 bases and J lost 0; bases outside the gene matches: 7. CDR1 is PRHDT, CDR2 FYEKMQ, per germline (reference sequence). The CDR3 is made up of 17 amino acids. The CDR3 loop reads CASSSRQDRANTGELFF. The CDR3 DNA reads as TGTGCCAGCAGCTCTAGGCAGGACAGGGCGAACACCGGGGAGCTGTTTTTT.

The chain is built from TRBV29-1 and TRBJ2-7; TRBD1 aligns across 11 bases. Germline CDR1 reads SQVTM; CDR2 reads ANQGSEA. The CDR3 contains 13 residues. Losses at the gene ends were 7 bases for V and 3 bases for J; bases not matched to a gene: 5. CDR3 loop: CSGTGGAGYEQYF. In DNA, the CDR3 is TGCAGCGGGACAGGGGGCGCTGGCTACGAGCAGTACTTC.

The V call is TRBV19, the J call TRBJ2-2; D is tentatively TRBD1 or TRBD2 (5 bases each). This CDR3 region has 16 residues. Germline CDR1 reads LNHDA; CDR2 reads SQIVND (reference sequence). V lost 6 bases, J lost 4 bases, and 18 bases lay in between. The CDR3: CASSRTMGEGTGELFF. Written as DNA, the CDR3 is TGTGCCAGTAGCAGGACAATGGGAGAGGGCACCGGGGAGCTGTTTTTT.

This clonotype was seen at least ten times. CDR3: CASSAEDSTDTQYF. The CDR3 nucleotides read TGTGCCAGCAGTGCCGAAGACAGCACAGATACGCAGTATTTT. This chain joins TRBV6-4 and TRBJ2-3; D gene ambiguous. The V and J ends lost 4 bases and 0 bases respectively, with 8 bases between them. Germline assignment: CDR1 MRHNA and CDR2 SNTAGT. The length of the CDR3 is 14 residues.

J is TRBJ2-1 and V is TRBV6-1; possibly TRBD1 for D (6 bases). V was clipped by 0 bases and J by 6 bases, with 24 bases between them. Germline V gene lookup returns CDR1 MNHNS and CDR2 SASEGT. CDR3 length equals 19 residues. In DNA, the CDR3 is TGTGCCAGCAGTGAAGCACAATATAGGGGGAGTGCCCCTTCCAATGAGCAGTTCTTC. Amino acid sequence: CASSEAQYRGSAPSNEQFF.